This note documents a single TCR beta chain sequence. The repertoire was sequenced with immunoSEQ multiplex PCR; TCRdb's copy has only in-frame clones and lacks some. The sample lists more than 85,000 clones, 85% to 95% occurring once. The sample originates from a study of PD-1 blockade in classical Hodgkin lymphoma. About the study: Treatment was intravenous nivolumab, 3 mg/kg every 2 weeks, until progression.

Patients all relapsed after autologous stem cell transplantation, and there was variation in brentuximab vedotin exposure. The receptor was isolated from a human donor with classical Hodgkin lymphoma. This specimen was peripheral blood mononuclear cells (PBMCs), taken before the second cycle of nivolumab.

The CDR3 is CASSYEHGNTEAFF. In DNA form, the CDR3 reads TGCGCCAGCAGCTACGAACATGGGAACACTGAAGCTTTCTTT. V is TRBV5-1 and J is TRBJ1-1; D gene unclear. V was clipped by 3 bases and J by 1 base, with 10 bases between them. From germline, CDR1 is SGHRS and CDR2 YFSETQ. This CDR3 has 14 residues.